This T cell receptor beta chain was retrieved from a study of blood T cell repertoires in COVID-19. Across the whole study: Sites in the United States, Italy and Spain provided acute and convalescent COVID-19 samples. Sources were T cells, B-cell-depleted T cells, or PBMCs; the material itself was cDNA or gDNA.

The CDR3 consists of 15 residues. The germline V gene has CDR1 SGHNT and CDR2 YENEEA. V lost 5 bases and J lost 4, with 17 bases in between. Study processing details: Estimation of nucleated cell counts relied on the amplification of reference gene primers. TCRdb's copy holds only in-frame clones and misses some; the assay was immunoSEQ multiplex PCR. That table supplies the V and J calls and clone size; D and trimming were determined from the DNA. The sample holds under 250,000 clones, around four fifths seen once. This TCR came from a man aged 35-49 years with active or convalescent COVID-19. The chain recombines TRBV11-3 with TRBJ1-2, with D uncertain. The sequencing input was peripheral blood. The CDR3 spells CASSPPAGSGYGYTF. CDR3 nucleotides: TGTGCCAGCAGCCCCCCGGCGGGATCTGGCTATGGCTACACCTTC.